Sequencing of this T cell receptor (beta chain) was carried out in a study of cytomegalovirus exposure and HLA in healthy donors. Study-wide points: The investigators catalogued 164 TCR beta chains as cytomegalovirus-associated. The TCR clusters that emerged in the first cohort tended, a later analysis found, to co-occur in the roughly 130 validation repertoires. A few chains tied to CMV proved CMV antigen-specific in vitro.

Some clones are missing from TCRdb's copy, which holds only in-frame ones; the method was immunoSEQ multiplex PCR. The sample carries over 100,000 clones, roughly 89% recorded once. It was the approximately 110-subject validation cohort, separate from the roughly 700-subject first cohort, to which the donors belonged. CDR1 and CDR2 from the germline V gene are LGHNA and YNFKEQ. This CDR3 is built from 14 residues. As concerns this clone: The antigen is not known. Compared with germline, one end of the junction differs, possibly owing to a read error.

The receptor was derived from a man aged 25 to 40 in good health and CMV-seronegative. The sequenced sample consisted of PBMCs. The gene calls are TRBV4-2 and TRBJ2-7, with D unclear. CDR3 bases: TGTGCCAGCAGCCAAGATCCGAAGTCCTACGGGCAGTACTTC. Protein sequence: CASSQDPKSYGQYF.